The rows below give T cell receptor beta chains drawn from one sample of a study of T cells in Graves' hyperthyroidism and ophthalmopathy. A single record per CDR3 protein comes from TCRdb applying MiXCR to the multiplex PCR reads. The sample has hundreds of thousands of distinct CDR3 sequences, around 15% seen once; the top ten hold 4.3%. The sample comprised blood. All receptors come from a woman aged 40 to 55 with Graves' ophthalmopathy. Both conserved end residues are part of each CDR3. The D gene is left open where the match is weak. Expanded clones are given a class, and other clones once, few, many or no size at all.

TRBJ1-3 | TRBV3-1 | NA | NA | TGTGCCAGCAGCCCCACGCGGGGTATTGGAAACACCATATATTTT | CASSPTRGIGNTIYF
TRBJ2-7 | TRBV12-5 | NA | TRBD2 | TGTGCTAGTGCCCCTTCCCTCCGGGCTAGCGGGATCTACGAGCAGTACTTC | CASAPSLRASGIYEQYF
TRBJ2-5 | TRBV7-2 | NA | TRBD2 | TGTGCCAGCAGCCGCGGACTAGCGGGATACCAAGAGACCCAGTACTTC | CASSRGLAGYQETQYF
TRBJ1-5 | TRBV29-1 | many | NA | TGCAGCGTTGCAGGCAATAGCAATCAGCCCCAGCATTTT | CSVAGNSNQPQHF
TRBJ1-3 | TRBV30 | NA | NA | TGTGCCTGGAGTTTTAGTATTGCTGGAAACACCATATATTTT | CAWSFSIAGNTIYF
TRBJ2-3 | TRBV10-3 | many | TRBD2 | TGTGCCATCACTCCCGGGACTAGTGCCCTCGATACGCAGTATTTT | CAITPGTSALDTQYF
TRBJ1-6 | TRBV6-5 | many | NA | TGTGCCAGCAGTTACTCGTATGGAAATAATTCACCCCTCCACTTT | CASSYSYGNNSPLHF
TRBJ1-2 | TRBV6-5 | many | TRBD1 | TGTGCCAGCAGTTACTCAACAGGGGGCTCGAACTATGGCTACACCTTC | CASSYSTGGSNYGYTF
TRBJ1-5 | TRBV6-2/TRBV6-3 | NA | NA | TGTGCCAGCAGTTACAATGGTCCCCAGGGCAATCAGCCCCAGCATTTT | CASSYNGPQGNQPQHF
TRBJ1-2 | TRBV27 | once | TRBD1 | TGTGCCAGCAGCCCTACCCTTGCCGGGACAGGAAGAAACTATGGCTACACCTTC | CASSPTLAGTGRNYGYTF
TRBJ1-5 | TRBV5-6 | many | NA | TGTGCCAGCAGCCCCTACCAAGACAGATCGCAACCCCAGCATTTT | CASSPYQDRSQPQHF
TRBJ2-5 | TRBV20-1 | NA | TRBD2 | TGCAGTGCTCGAGGCCCGGGACTAGCGGGAGAGACCCAGTACTTC | CSARGPGLAGETQYF
TRBJ2-5 | TRBV7-3 | many | NA | TGTGCCAGCAGCCTAAGGCCGGGGGTACCCCAAGAGACCCAGTACTTC | CASSLRPGVPQETQYF
TRBJ2-2 | TRBV20-1 | NA | TRBD2 | TGCAGTGCCCCGAAGCGGGAATCGAGCACCGGGGAGCTGTTTTTT | CSAPKRESSTGELFF
TRBJ2-7 | TRBV28 | once | NA | TGTGCCAGCAGAGATGGCAGTCCCTACGAGCAGTACTTC | CASRDGSPYEQYF
TRBJ1-1 | TRBV19 | many | TRBD1 | TGTGCCAGTAGTATTTCAGGACAGGGGATGACTGAAGCTTTCTTT | CASSISGQGMTEAFF
TRBJ2-3 | TRBV12-3/TRBV12-4 | NA | TRBD2 | TGTGCCAGTCGAGAAGGCGGGAGGGGTATGAATACGCAGTATTTT | CASREGGRGMNTQYF
TRBJ1-1 | TRBV2 | many | NA | TGTGCCAGCAAACGGACGTTGAACACTGAAGCTTTCTTT | CASKRTLNTEAFF
TRBJ2-2 | TRBV12-3/TRBV12-4 | many | TRBD2 | TGTGCCAGCAGAGGACTAGCGCGGTACACCGGGGAGCTGTTTTTT | CASRGLARYTGELFF
TRBJ1-5 | TRBV19 | many | NA | TGTGCCAGTAGACACGCTAACGGAAATCAGCCCCAGCATTTT | CASRHANGNQPQHF